This T cell receptor beta chain was recorded in a study of blood T cell repertoires in COVID-19. Turning to the study itself: Donors in the United States, Italy and Spain gave samples during acute or convalescent COVID-19.

CDR3 length: 13 residues. The germline gives CDR1 SGHNT, CDR2 YYREEE (reference sequence). Trimming removed 1 base at V and 4 bases at J, with 8 bases between. Original methodology: Cell counts per sample came from amplifying reference gene primers. Sequencing used immunoSEQ multiplex PCR; TCRdb keeps in-frame clones, though not all of them. For V, J and clone size, that table is used; D and trimming come from the DNA. The sample consists of some 200,000 clones, around four fifths of them appearing once. People in the exposed group encountered a COVID-19 case within 2 weeks before entering the study. V and J are TRBV5-4 and TRBJ2-5; D is undetermined. The TCR sequence derives from a woman in her forties or fifties who had been exposed to COVID-19. The sample was PBMCs or T cells enriched from blood (not recorded which). The CDR3 reads CASSLLASETQYF. CDR3 sequence (DNA): TGTGCCAGCAGCTTGCTCGCGTCAGAGACCCAGTACTTC.